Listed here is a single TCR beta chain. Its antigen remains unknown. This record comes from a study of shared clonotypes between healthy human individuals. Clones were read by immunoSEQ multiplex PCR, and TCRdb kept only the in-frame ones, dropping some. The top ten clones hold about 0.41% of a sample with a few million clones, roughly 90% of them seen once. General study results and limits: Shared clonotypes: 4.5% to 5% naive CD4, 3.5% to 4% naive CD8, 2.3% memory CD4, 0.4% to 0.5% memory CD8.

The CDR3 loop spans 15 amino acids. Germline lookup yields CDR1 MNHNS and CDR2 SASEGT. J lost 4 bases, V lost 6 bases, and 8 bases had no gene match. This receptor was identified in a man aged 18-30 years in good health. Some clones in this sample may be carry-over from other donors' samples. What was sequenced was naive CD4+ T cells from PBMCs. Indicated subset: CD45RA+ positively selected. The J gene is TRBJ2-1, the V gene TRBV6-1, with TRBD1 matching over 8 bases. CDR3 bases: TGTGCCAGCAGAGGAGACAGGGGACCTTACAATGAGCAGTTCTTC. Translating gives CASRGDRGPYNEQFF.